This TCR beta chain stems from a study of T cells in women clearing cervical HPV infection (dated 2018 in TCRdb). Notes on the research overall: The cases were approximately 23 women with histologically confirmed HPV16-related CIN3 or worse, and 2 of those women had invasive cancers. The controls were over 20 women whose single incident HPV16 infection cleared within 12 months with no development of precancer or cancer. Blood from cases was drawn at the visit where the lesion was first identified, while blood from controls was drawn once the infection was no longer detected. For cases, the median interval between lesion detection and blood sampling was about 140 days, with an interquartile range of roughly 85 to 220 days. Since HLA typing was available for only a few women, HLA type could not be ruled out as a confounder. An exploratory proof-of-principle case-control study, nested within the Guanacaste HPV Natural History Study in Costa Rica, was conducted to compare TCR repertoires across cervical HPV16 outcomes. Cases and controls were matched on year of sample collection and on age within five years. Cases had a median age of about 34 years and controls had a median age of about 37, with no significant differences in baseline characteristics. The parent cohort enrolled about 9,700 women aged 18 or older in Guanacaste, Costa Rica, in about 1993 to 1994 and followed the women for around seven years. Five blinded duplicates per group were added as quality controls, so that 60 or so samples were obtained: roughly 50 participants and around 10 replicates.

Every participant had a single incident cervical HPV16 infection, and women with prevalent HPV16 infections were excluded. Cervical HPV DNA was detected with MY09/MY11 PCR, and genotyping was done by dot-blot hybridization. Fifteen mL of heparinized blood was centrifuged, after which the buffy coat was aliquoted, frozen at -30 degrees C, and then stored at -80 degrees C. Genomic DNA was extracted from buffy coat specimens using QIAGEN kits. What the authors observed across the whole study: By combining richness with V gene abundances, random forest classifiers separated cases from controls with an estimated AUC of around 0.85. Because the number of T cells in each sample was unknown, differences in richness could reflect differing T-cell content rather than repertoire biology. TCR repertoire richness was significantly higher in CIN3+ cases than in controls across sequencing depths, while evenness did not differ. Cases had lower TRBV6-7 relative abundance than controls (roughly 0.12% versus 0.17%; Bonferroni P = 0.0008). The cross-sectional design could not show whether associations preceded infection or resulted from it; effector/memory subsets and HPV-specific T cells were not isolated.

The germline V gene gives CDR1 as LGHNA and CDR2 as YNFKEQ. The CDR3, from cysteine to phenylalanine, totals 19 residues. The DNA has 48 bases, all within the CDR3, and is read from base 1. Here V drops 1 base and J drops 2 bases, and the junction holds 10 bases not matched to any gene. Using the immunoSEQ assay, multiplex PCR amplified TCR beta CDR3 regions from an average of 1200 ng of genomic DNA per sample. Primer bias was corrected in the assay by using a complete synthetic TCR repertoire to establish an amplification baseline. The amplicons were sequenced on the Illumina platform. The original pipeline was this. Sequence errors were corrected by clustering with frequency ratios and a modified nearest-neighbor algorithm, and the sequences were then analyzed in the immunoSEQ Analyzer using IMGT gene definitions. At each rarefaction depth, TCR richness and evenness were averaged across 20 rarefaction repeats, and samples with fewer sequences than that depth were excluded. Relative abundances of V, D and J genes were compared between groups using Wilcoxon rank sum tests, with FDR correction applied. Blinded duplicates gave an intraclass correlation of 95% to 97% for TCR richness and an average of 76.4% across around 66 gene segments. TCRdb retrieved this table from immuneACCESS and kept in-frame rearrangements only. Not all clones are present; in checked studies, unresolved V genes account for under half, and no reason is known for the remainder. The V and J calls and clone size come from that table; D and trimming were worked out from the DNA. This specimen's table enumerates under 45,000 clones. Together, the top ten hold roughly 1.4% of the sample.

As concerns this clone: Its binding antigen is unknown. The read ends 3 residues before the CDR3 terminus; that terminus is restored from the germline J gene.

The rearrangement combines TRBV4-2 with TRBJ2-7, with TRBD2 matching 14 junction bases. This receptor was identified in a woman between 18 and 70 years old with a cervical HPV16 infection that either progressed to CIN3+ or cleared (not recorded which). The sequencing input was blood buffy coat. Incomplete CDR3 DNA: TGTGCCAGCAGCCAAGGACTAGCGGGGGGGGCTTATGAGGCCTACGAG. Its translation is CASSQGLAGGAYEAYE. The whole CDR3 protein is CASSQGLAGGAYEAYEQYF.